The source of this T cell receptor beta chain is a study of regulatory T cells in long-lasting Graves disease. With V trimmed by 6 bases and J by 0 bases, 5 bases remained unmatched. The CDR3 length is 14 residues. Per the germline V gene, CDR1 is SQVTM and CDR2 is ANQGSEA. Time point specified: newly diagnosed GD, antithyroid drugs for less than 3 months. PBMCs provided the RNA from which the TCR library was made. Study findings and constraints: It was in persistent disease that TRBV28, TRBJ1-2 and TRBJ2-5 were favored.

Investigators prepared the TCR beta libraries by applying iRepertoire HTBI primers and Arm-PCR of CDR3 regions. TCRdb called the multiplex PCR reads again in MiXCR, with one record for every CDR3 protein. The profile shows roughly 610,000 distinct CDR3 sequences, 16% of them singletons. This clonotype was seen more than once but under ten times. What it recognizes is unknown. This sample was shared with a second study, whose subject was T cells in Graves' hyperthyroidism and ophthalmopathy. That work adds: Initially, a first-round RT-PCR of the TCR CDR3 employed the HTBI primer set.

The receptor was derived from a man aged 18 to 35 with Graves disease. The chain links TRBV29-1 to TRBJ2-1; 7 positions match TRBD2. Sample: peripheral blood mononuclear cells (PBMCs), taken at new diagnosis, from a patient treated with antithyroid drugs. In DNA form, the CDR3 reads TGCAGCGTGTCGGGCGGGAGCTCCTACAATGAGCAGTTCTTC. Amino acid sequence: CSVSGGSSYNEQFF.